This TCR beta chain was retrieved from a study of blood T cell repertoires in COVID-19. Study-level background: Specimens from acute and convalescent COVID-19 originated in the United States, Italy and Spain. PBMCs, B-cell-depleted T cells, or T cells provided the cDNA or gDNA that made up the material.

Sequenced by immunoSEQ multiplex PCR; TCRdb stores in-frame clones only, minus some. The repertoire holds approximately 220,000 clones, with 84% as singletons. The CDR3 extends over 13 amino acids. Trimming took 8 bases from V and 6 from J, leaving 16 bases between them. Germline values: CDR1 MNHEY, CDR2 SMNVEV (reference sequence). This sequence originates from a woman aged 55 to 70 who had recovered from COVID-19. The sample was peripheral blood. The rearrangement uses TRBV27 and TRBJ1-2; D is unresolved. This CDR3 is CASLSLYGDGYTF. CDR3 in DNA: TGTGCCAGCCTGTCGCTATACGGGGATGGCTACACCTTC.